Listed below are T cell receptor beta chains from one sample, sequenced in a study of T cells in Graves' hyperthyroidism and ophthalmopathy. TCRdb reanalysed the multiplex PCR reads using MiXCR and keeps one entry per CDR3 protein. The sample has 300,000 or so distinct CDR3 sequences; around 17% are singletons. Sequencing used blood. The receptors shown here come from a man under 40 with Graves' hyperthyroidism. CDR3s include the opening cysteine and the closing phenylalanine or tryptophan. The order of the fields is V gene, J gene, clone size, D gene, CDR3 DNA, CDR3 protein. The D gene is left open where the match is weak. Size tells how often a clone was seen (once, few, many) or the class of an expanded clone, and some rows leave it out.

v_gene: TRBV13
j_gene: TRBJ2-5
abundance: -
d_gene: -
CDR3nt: TGTGCCAGCAGCCGGGCGGGGAGAATGGCTACGGGGGAGACCCAGTACTTC
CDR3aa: CASSRAGRMATGETQYF

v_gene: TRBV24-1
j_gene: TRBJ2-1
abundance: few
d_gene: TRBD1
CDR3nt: TGTGCCACCAGTGAGGCAGGGACAGGGTACTACAATGAGCAGTTCTTC
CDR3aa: CATSEAGTGYYNEQFF

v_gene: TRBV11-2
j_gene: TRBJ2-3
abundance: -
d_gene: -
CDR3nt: TGTGCCAGCAGCTTAGAGGGCGGGCCCACAGATACGCAGTATTTT
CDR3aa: CASSLEGGPTDTQYF

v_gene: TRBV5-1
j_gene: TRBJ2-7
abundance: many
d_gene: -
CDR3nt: TGCGCCAGCAGCCCTCCCGGACTGAACTACGAGCAGTACTTC
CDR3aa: CASSPPGLNYEQYF

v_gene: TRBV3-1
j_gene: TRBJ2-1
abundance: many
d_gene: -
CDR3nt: TGTGCCAGCAGCCAAGATTACGGACTAAGTCCTCAGTTCTTC
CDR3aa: CASSQDYGLSPQFF

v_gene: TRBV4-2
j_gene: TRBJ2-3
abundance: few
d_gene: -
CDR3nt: TGTGCCAGCAGCCAAGATAGGAATACGCAGTATTTT
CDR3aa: CASSQDRNTQYF

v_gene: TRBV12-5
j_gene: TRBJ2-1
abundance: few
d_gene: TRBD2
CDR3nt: TGTGCTAGTGGTTTGGTACTGGGTAGCGGGAAAGGTGGTGAGCAGTTCTTC
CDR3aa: CASGLVLGSGKGGEQFF

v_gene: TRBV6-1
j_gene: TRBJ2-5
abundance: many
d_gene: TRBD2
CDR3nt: TGTGCCAGCAGTGACCAAAGTGGACTAGCGGGAGGGCCCACCCCTTGGGAGACCCAGTACTTC
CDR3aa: CASSDQSGLAGGPTPWETQYF

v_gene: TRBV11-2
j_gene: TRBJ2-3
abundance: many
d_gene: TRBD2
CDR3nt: TGTGCCAGCAGCTTAGATCGGACTAGCCGGCAGTATTTT
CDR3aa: CASSLDRTSRQYF

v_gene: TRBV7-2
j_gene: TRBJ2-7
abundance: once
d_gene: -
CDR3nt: TGTGCCAGCAGCTTTATTCGATCTACAGTCCTTCCTTACGAGCAGTACTTC
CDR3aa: CASSFIRSTVLPYEQYF

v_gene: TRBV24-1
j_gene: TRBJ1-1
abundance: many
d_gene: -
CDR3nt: TGTGCCACCAGTCACGGCCAGGGGAACACTGAAGCTTTCTTT
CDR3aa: CATSHGQGNTEAFF

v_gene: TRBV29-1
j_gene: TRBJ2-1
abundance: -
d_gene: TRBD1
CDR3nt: TGCAGCGCACTACAGGGGGCTAATGAGCAGTTCTTC
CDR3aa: CSALQGANEQFF

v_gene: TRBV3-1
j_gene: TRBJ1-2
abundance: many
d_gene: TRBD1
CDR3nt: TGTGCCAGCCGACACCGGGACAGCAACTATGGCTACACCTTC
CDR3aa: CASRHRDSNYGYTF

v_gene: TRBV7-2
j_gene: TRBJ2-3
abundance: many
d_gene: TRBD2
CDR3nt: TGTGCCAGCAGCTTAGTCTGGGCGGGAGGTGAGGCAGATACGCAGTATTTT
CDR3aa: CASSLVWAGGEADTQYF

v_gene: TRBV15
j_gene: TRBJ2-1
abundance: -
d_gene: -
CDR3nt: TGTGCCACCAGCAGCCAAGCGGGACAGGTTTACAATGAGCAGTTCTTC
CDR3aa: CATSSQAGQVYNEQFF

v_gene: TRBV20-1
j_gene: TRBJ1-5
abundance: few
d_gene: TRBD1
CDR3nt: TGCAGTGCCAGACAGGGGTATCAGCCCCAGCATTTT
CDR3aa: CSARQGYQPQHF

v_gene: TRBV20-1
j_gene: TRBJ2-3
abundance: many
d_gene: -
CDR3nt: TGCAGTGGCCCCCCGCTGGGGTCAGATACGCAGTATTTT
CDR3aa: CSGPPLGSDTQYF

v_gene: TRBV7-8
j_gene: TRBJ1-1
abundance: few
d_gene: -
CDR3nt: TGTGCCAGCAGCCTGGACCTGGGACTCCAGAACACTGAAGCTTTCTTT
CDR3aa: CASSLDLGLQNTEAFF

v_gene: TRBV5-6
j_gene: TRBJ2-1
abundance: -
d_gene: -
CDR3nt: TGTGCCAGCAGCTTCTGGTCGGGTTTAAACAATGAGCAGTTCTTC
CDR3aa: CASSFWSGLNNEQFF

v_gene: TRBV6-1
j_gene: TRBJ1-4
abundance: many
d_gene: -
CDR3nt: TGTGCCAGCGGGACCGGAGAGGAAGAAAAACTGTTTTTT
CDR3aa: CASGTGEEEKLFF

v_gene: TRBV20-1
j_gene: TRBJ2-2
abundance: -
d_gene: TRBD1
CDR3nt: TGCAGTGCTAGAGACGATAGGACAGGGAGTACCACCGGGGAGCTGTTTTTT
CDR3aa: CSARDDRTGSTTGELFF

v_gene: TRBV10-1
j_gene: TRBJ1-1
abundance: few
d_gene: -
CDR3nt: TGCGCCAGCAGTGATGAGGCCTCCAGGGAAGCTTTCTTT
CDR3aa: CASSDEASREAFF

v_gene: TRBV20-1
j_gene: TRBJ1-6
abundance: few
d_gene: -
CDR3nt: TGCAGTGCTAGATCAGGGGCCTCACCCCTCCACTTT
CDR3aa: CSARSGASPLHF

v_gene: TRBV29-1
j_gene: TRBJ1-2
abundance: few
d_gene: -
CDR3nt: TGCAGCGTTGTTGGCGACGTAGACTATGGCTACACCTTC
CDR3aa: CSVVGDVDYGYTF

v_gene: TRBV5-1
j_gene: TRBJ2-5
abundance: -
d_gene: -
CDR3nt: TGCGCCAGCAGCTTCACCGGTAGAGGGGAGACCCAGTACTTC
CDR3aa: CASSFTGRGETQYF

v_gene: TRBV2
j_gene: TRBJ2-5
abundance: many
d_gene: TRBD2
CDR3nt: TGTGCCAGCAGCCGGACTAGCGAACAAGAGACCCAGTACTTC
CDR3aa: CASSRTSEQETQYF

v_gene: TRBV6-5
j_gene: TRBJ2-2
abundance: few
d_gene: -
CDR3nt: TGTGCCAGCAGTATCGACACCGGGGAGCTGTTTTTT
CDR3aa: CASSIDTGELFF

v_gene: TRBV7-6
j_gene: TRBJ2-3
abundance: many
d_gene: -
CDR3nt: TGTGCCAGCAGCTTAGCGGGAGAGCAAGATACGCAGTATTTT
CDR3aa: CASSLAGEQDTQYF

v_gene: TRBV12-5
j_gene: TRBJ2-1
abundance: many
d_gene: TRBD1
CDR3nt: TGTGCTAGTGGTTTGGTACTCGGACAGGTCCCGAGCAATGAGCAGTTCTTC
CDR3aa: CASGLVLGQVPSNEQFF

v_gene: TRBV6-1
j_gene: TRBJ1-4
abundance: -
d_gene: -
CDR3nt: TGTGCCAGCAGTGAAGGGGCTAATGAAAAACTGTTTTTT
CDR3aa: CASSEGANEKLFF

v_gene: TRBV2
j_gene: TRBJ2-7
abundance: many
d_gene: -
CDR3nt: -
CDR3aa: CASILDASNGEQYF

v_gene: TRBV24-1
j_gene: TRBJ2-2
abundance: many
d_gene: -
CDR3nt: TGTGCCACCAGTATGGGGACGCCATATCACACCGGGGAGCTGTTTTTT
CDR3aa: CATSMGTPYHTGELFF

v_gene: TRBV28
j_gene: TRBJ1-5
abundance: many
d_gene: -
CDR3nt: TGTGCCAGCAGTTCCACAGATCAGCCCCAGCATTTT
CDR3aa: CASSSTDQPQHF